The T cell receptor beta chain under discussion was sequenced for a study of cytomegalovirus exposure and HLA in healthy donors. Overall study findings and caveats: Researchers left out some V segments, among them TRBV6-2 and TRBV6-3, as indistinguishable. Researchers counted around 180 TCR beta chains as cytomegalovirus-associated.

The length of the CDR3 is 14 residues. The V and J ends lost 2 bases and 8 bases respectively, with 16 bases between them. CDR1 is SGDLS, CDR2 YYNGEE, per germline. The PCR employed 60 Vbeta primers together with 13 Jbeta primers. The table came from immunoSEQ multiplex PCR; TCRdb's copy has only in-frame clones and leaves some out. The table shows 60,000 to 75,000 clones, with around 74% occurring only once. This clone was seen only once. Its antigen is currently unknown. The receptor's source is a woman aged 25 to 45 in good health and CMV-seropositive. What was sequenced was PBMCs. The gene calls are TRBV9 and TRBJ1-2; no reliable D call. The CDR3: CASSVGRSHQGYTF. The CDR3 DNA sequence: TGTGCCAGCAGCGTTGGAAGGAGCCATCAGGGCTACACCTTC.